This TCR beta chain came from a study of T cells in Graves' hyperthyroidism and ophthalmopathy. Study-wide results and caveats: In validation, the model predicted ophthalmopathy. These predictions came a median about 6 months before onset.

This clonotype was seen more than once but under ten times. The antigen is unknown. Inclusion characteristics of ophthalmopathy patients comprised a Clinical Activity Score of at least 3, a NOSPECS grade of at least 4, and duration under 3 months. A patient was excluded if there was uncontrolled infection, other autoimmune disease, pregnancy or lactation. Extraction of PBMCs used roughly 9.6 ml of fresh peripheral blood. Regions amplified from RNA transcripts were the TCR beta CDR3 regions. The TCR CDR3 was amplified in a first-round RT-PCR using the HTBI primer set. TCRdb independently ran MiXCR on the multiplex PCR reads; one entry per CDR3 protein. The top ten clones hold 3.5% to 4.5% of a sample with approximately 610,000 distinct CDR3 sequences, roughly 14% of them seen once. Material for sequencing was blood. This receptor was taken from a woman in her thirties or forties with Graves' ophthalmopathy.

CDR3 region: CSARGAINQPQHF. The CDR3 DNA sequence: TGCAGTGCTAGGGGGGCCATAAATCAGCCCCAGCATTTT. This sequence joins TRBV20-1 and TRBJ1-5, with D perhaps TRBD1 (6 bases). Trimming removed 3 bases from V and 4 bases from J, with 10 bases in between. CDR3 size: 13 residues. Germline V gene lookup returns CDR1 DFQATT and CDR2 SNEGSKA (reference sequence).